This T cell receptor (beta chain) was sequenced in a study of shared clonotypes between healthy human individuals. The CDR3 is 13 residues long. Trimming cost V 1 base and J 7 bases, with 12 bases left between them. Germline-derived CDR1 and CDR2 are SQVTM and ANQGSEA. Assay runs were performed at deep level. Unsorted PBMC DNA went through sequencing on ten immunoSEQ deep assay plates. TCRdb's copy holds only in-frame clones and misses some; the assay was immunoSEQ multiplex PCR. This table has about 450,000 clones, 79% appearing once. Each unsorted sample relied on roughly 90 million PBMCs as its source of genomic DNA.

The chain uses TRBV29-1 and TRBJ2-3; D gene unclear. Sequenced input: PBMCs. The clonotype was recovered from a woman in her thirties or forties in good health. Some clones in this sample may be carry-over from other donors' samples. The CDR3 bases are TGCAGCGTTGAAGGGGCGAGCAGTTATACGCAGTATTTT. It yields the protein CSVEGASSYTQYF.